The rows below give T cell receptor beta chains drawn from one sample of a study of shared clonotypes between healthy human individuals. Profiled with immunoSEQ multiplex PCR; TCRdb holds only in-frame clones, not every one. The sample has around 120,000 clones; 67% are singletons. The source material was memory CD8+ T cells sorted from blood. The receptors here all came from a woman in her 30s in good health. The CDR3 runs from the conserved cysteine through the conserved F or W. Each record gives: J gene, V gene, clone size, D gene, CDR3 protein, CDR3 DNA. The D gene is left open where the match is weak. Where a row states a size, it is once, few, many or the class of an expanded clone; other rows omit it.

TRBJ1-1 | TRBV10-2 | - | TRBD1 | CASGTGGTEAFF | TGCGCCAGCGGGACAGGGGGGACTGAAGCTTTCTTT
TRBJ1-2 | TRBV29-1 | once | - | CSVLDNSYGYTF | TGCAGCGTACTAGACAATTCCTATGGCTACACCTTC
TRBJ1-1 | TRBV4-1 | many | - | CASSQTRTEAFF | TGCGCCAGCAGCCAGACGAGGACTGAAGCTTTCTTT
TRBJ2-2 | TRBV28 | many | - | CASSLFGRTGELFF | TGTGCCAGCAGTTTATTTGGAAGGACCGGGGAGCTGTTTTTT
TRBJ2-3 | TRBV7-3 | - | TRBD2 | CASSEIAGTDTQYF | TGTGCCAGCAGCGAAATAGCGGGAACAGATACGCAGTATTTT
TRBJ2-1 | TRBV29-1 | - | - | CSVGSGEDNEQFF | TGCAGCGTTGGGTCGGGAGAGGACAATGAGCAGTTCTTC
TRBJ1-2 | TRBV6-5 | - | TRBD1 | CASRATGASSGYTF | TGTGCCAGCAGAGCGACAGGGGCGTCTTCGGGCTACACCTTC
TRBJ2-1 | TRBV11-2 | - | - | CASSFLVRGSYNEQFF | TGTGCCAGCAGCTTCCTAGTCAGGGGCTCCTACAATGAGCAGTTCTTC
TRBJ2-2 | TRBV6-6 | - | TRBD2 | CASSYPGGPDGELFF | TGTGCCAGCAGTTACCCGGGAGGGCCAGACGGGGAGCTGTTTTTT
TRBJ1-5 | TRBV2 | once | - | CASTRLANQPQHF | TGTGCCAGCACCCGACTGGCCAATCAGCCCCAGCATTTT
TRBJ2-7 | TRBV5-1 | - | TRBD1 | CASSLPTGTGGDYEQYF | TGCGCCAGCAGCCTACCAACCGGGACAGGGGGCGACTACGAGCAGTACTTC
TRBJ2-1 | TRBV2 | - | - | CASSEDRQSPTYNEQFF | TGTGCCAGCAGTGAAGATCGACAGTCCCCAACCTACAATGAGCAGTTCTTC
TRBJ2-7 | TRBV19 | many | - | CASRRTLNYEQYF | TGTGCCAGTAGGAGGACTTTAAACTACGAGCAGTACTTC
TRBJ2-5 | TRBV27 | - | TRBD2 | CASSFLAGAGETQYF | TGTGCCAGCAGTTTCCTAGCGGGAGCGGGGGAGACCCAGTACTTC
TRBJ2-7 | TRBV5-1 | - | TRBD1 | CASSSGGTTPGRGGEQYF | TGCGCCAGCAGCTCAGGGGGCACTACACCGGGAAGAGGTGGCGAGCAGTACTTC
TRBJ1-5 | TRBV6-6 | - | - | CASSYSDAGEEHF | TGTGCCAGCAGTTACTCTGACGCAGGGGAAGAGCATTTT
TRBJ2-2 | TRBV15 | few | TRBD2 | CATSTGREVVGELFF | TGTGCCACCAGCACGGGGCGGGAGGTTGTCGGGGAGCTGTTTTTT
TRBJ2-4 | TRBV19 | - | TRBD2 | CASSTGTSGWDIQYF | TGTGCCAGTAGCACCGGGACTAGCGGGTGGGACATTCAGTACTTC
TRBJ1-2 | TRBV9 | - | TRBD1 | CASSAQMTGNYGYTF | TGTGCCAGCAGCGCCCAAATGACAGGGAACTATGGCTACACCTTC
TRBJ2-3 | TRBV6-1 | - | - | CASSAVGGGGTDTQYF | TGTGCCAGCAGTGCAGTGGGGGGAGGTGGCACAGATACGCAGTATTTT
TRBJ1-3 | TRBV9 | few | TRBD1 | CASSADRSSGNTIYF | TGTGCCAGCAGCGCGGACAGGTCCTCTGGAAACACCATATATTTT
TRBJ2-7 | TRBV2 | - | TRBD2 | CASSSSGRALYEQYF | TGTGCCAGCAGTTCTAGCGGGAGGGCCCTCTACGAGCAGTACTTC
TRBJ1-5 | TRBV27 | few | - | CASSLRAPGNGNQPQHF | TGTGCCAGCAGTTTAAGGGCCCCCGGCAATGGCAATCAGCCCCAGCATTTT
TRBJ2-2 | TRBV2 | - | TRBD1 | CASSEAQGQVYTGELFF | TGTGCCAGCAGTGAAGCACAGGGACAGGTGTACACCGGGGAGCTGTTTTTT
TRBJ2-2 | TRBV7-9 | many | - | CASSPPGPLESPFF | TGTGCCAGCAGCCCACCGGGCCCCCTTGAATCGCCGTTTTTT
TRBJ2-1 | TRBV29-1 | - | - | CSGDGAGNNEQFF | TGCAGCGGCGACGGGGCAGGGAACAATGAGCAGTTCTTC
TRBJ1-2 | TRBV4-1 | - | - | CASSQAHGTTYGYTF | TGCGCCAGCAGCCAAGCCCATGGGACTACCTATGGCTACACCTTC
TRBJ2-7 | TRBV7-8 | - | TRBD2 | CASSRSAGGYEQYF | TGTGCCAGCAGCCGATCAGCGGGAGGCTACGAGCAGTACTTC
TRBJ2-7 | TRBV25-1 | few | - | CASSDGSYEQYF | TGTGCCAGCAGTGACGGTTCCTACGAGCAGTACTTC
TRBJ2-1 | TRBV7-2 | - | TRBD2 | CASRPGRLAGAYNEQFF | TGTGCCAGCAGACCAGGCAGGCTAGCGGGAGCTTACAATGAGCAGTTCTTC
TRBJ1-5 | TRBV5-1 | many | TRBD1 | CASSLGGGKNQPQHF | TGCGCCAGCAGCTTGGGAGGGGGCAAGAATCAGCCCCAGCATTTT
TRBJ1-1 | TRBV5-6 | - | - | CASSFIKAFLRGSTEAFF | TGTGCCAGCAGCTTCATCAAAGCGTTTCTAAGGGGGAGTACTGAAGCTTTCTTT
TRBJ1-5 | TRBV28 | few | TRBD1 | CASSLHRGQSNQPQHF | TGTGCCAGCAGTTTACACAGGGGACAGAGCAATCAGCCCCAGCATTTT
TRBJ2-3 | TRBV21-1 | once | - | CASSVPRAEVTDTQYF | TGTGCCAGCAGCGTGCCCAGAGCGGAAGTAACAGATACGCAGTATTTT
TRBJ1-2 | TRBV27 | - | - | CASSPFWGGTWGYTF | TGTGCCAGCAGTCCCTTCTGGGGGGGAACTTGGGGCTACACCTTC
TRBJ2-7 | TRBV5-6 | - | - | CASSFFSPGLRPYEQYF | TGTGCCAGCAGCTTCTTTAGTCCGGGACTCCGACCCTACGAGCAGTACTTC
TRBJ2-3 | TRBV28 | - | - | CASSRLVDTQYF | TGTGCCAGCAGTCGACTAGTAGATACGCAGTATTTT
TRBJ2-1 | TRBV21-1 | - | - | CASSKTGKYHEQFF | TGTGCCAGCAGCAAAACAGGTAAGTACCATGAGCAGTTCTTC
TRBJ2-6 | TRBV11-1 | - | - | CASSLGTSSGANVLTF | TGTGCCAGCAGCCTAGGTACATCCTCTGGGGCCAACGTCCTGACTTTC
TRBJ1-1 | TRBV28 | - | - | CASSHTRQQGVTEAFF | TGTGCCAGCAGTCATACCCGCCAGCAGGGAGTCACTGAAGCTTTCTTT
TRBJ2-7 | TRBV7-6 | - | - | CASSLGQAGEQYF | TGTGCCAGCAGCTTAGGACAAGCAGGCGAGCAGTACTTC
TRBJ2-3 | TRBV2 | - | - | CASSEDQAEGVADTQYF | TGTGCCAGCAGTGAAGATCAGGCCGAGGGGGTCGCAGATACGCAGTATTTT
TRBJ1-5 | TRBV5-6 | - | - | CASSPRSGQPQHF | TGTGCCAGCAGCCCCAGAAGTGGCCAGCCCCAGCATTTT
TRBJ2-5 | TRBV28 | - | - | CASSLVAPHRRETQYF | TGTGCCAGCAGTTTGGTGGCCCCCCATCGAAGGGAGACCCAGTACTTC
TRBJ2-1 | TRBV2 | - | - | CATRTGMYNEQFF | TGTGCCACCAGGACTGGCATGTACAATGAGCAGTTCTTC
TRBJ2-3 | TRBV4-2 | - | TRBD2 | CASSQDPTSGRAGTQYF | TGTGCCAGCAGCCAGGATCCGACTAGCGGGAGGGCCGGTACGCAGTATTTT
TRBJ2-1 | TRBV4-2 | - | TRBD2 | CASSHFGLAGGAVNEQFF | TGTGCCAGCAGCCATTTCGGACTAGCGGGAGGAGCTGTAAATGAGCAGTTCTTC
TRBJ2-7 | TRBV28 | once | - | CASSFRGSRPEGGVRQYF | TGTGCCAGCAGTTTTCGCGGGAGCCGGCCCGAGGGGGGTGTGCGGCAGTACTTC